The entry below gives a single TCR beta chain sequence along with its context. TCRdb re-called the 5' RACE reads and catalogs CDR3 proteins one per entry, DNA excluded. The sample holds roughly 200,000 distinct CDR3 sequences. The sample belongs to a study of monozygotic twins with inflammatory bowel disease. The V gene's germline CDR1 is SEHNR and CDR2 FQNEAQ (reference sequence). The CDR3 runs 13 residues. Material for sequencing was blood. The chain has TRBV7-9 and TRBJ2-1; TCRdb designates TRBD2, a call that cannot be tested without DNA. This receptor was taken from a human donor with ulcerative colitis or Crohn's disease, or a healthy co-twin of an affected twin (not recorded which). This chain's CDR3 is CASSLAGGDEQFF.